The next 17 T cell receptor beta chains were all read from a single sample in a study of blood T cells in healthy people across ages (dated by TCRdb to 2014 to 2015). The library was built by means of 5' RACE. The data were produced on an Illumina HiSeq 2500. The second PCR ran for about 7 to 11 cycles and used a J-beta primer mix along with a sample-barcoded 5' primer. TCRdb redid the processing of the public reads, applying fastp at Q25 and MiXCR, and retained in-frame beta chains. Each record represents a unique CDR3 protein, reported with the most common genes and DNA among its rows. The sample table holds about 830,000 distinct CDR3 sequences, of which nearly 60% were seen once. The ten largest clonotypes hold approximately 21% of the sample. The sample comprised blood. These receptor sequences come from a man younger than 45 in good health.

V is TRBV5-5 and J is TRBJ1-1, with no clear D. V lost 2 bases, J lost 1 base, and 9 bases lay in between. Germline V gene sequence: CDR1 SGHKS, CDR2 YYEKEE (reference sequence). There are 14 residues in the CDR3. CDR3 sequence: CASSLMRENTEAFF. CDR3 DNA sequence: TGTGCCAGCAGCTTAATGAGGGAGAACACTGAAGCTTTCTTT.

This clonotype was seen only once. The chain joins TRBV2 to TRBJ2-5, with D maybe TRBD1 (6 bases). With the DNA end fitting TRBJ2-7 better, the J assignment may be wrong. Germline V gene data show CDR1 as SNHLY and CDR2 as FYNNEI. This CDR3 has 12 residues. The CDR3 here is CASSRQVHEQYF. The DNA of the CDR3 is TGTGCCAGCAGCAGACAGGTCCACGAGCAGTACTTC.

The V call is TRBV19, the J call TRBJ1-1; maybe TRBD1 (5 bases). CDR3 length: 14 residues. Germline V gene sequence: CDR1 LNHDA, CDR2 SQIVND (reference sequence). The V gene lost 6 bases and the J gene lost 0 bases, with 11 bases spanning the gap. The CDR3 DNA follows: TGTGCCAGTAGCTGGACAAGGCTGAACACTGAAGCTTTCTTT. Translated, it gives CASSWTRLNTEAFF. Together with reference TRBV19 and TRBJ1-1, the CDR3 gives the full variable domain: DGGITQSPKYLFRKEGQNVTLSCEQNLNHDAMYWYRQDPGQGLRLIYYSQIVNDFQKGDIAEGYSVSREKKESFPLTVTSAQKNPTAFYLCASSWTRLNTEAFFGQGTRLTVV.

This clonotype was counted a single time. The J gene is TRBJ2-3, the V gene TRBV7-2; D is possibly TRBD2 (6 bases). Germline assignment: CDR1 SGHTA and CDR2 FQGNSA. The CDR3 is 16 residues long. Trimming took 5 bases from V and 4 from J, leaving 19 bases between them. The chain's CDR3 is CASSPGGTSTPDTQYF. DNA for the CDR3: TGTGCCAGCAGCCCAGGAGGGACTTCCACCCCAGATACGCAGTATTTT.

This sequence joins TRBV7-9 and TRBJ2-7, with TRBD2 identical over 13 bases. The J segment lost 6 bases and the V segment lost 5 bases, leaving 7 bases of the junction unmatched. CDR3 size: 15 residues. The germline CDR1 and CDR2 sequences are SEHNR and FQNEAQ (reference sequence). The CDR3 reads CASSARTSGSGEQYF. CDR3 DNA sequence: TGTGCCAGCAGCGCCCGGACTAGCGGGAGCGGCGAGCAGTACTTC.

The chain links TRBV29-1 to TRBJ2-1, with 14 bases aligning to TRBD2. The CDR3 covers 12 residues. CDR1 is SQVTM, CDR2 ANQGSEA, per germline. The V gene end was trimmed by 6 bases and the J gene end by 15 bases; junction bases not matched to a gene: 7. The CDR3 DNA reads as TGCAGCGTCGAGGGACTAGCGGGAGAGGGGTTCTTC. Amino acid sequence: CSVEGLAGEGFF.

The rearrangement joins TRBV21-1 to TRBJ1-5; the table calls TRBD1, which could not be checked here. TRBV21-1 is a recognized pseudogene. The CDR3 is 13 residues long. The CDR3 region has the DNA TGTGCCAGCCGACAGGGGGAGTATCAGCCCCAGCATTTT. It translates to CASRQGEYQPQHF.

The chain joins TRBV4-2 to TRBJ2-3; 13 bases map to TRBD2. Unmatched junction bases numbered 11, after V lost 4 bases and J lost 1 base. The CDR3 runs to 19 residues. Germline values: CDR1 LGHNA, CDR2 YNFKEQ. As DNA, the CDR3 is TGTGCCAGCAGCCCGCGCTTACTAGCGGGGGGGCAAGGCACAGATACGCAGTATTTT. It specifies CASSPRLLAGGQGTDTQYF.

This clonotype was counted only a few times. CDR3 in amino acids: CASRWTGTHEQYF. The DNA for the CDR3 is TGTGCCAGCAGATGGACAGGTACCCACGAGCAGTACTTC. The chain carries TRBV6-2 or TRBV6-3 and TRBJ2-7; 7 bases match TRBD1. CDR1 and CDR2 from the germline V gene are MNHEY and SVGEGT. The V gene end was trimmed by 6 bases and the J gene end by 5 bases; junction bases not matched to a gene: 7. The CDR3 length is 13 residues.

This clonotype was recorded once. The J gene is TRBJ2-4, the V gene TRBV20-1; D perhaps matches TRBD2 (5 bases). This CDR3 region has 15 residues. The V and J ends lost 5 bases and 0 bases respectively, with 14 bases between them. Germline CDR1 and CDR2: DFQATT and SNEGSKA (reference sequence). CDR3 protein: CSALLEALAKNIQYF. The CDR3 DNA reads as TGCAGTGCTTTACTAGAGGCACTAGCCAAAAACATTCAGTACTTC.

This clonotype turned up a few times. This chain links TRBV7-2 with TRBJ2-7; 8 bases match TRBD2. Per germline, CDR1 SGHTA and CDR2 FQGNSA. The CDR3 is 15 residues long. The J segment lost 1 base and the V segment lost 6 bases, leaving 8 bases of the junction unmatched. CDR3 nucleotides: TGTGCCAGCAGTTTTTCTAGCGGGTCTTCCTACGAGCAGTACTTC. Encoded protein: CASSFSSGSSYEQYF.

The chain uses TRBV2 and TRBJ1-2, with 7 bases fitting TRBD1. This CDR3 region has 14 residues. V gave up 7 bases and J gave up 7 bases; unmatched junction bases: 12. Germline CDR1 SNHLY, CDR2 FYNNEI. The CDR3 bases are TGTGCCAGCATCCTGTCAGGGGGATCTAGTGGCTACACCTTC. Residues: CASILSGGSSGYTF.

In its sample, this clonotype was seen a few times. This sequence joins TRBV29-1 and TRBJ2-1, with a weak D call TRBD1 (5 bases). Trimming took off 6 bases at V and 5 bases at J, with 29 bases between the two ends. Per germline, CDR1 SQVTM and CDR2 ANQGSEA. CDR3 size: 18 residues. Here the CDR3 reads CSVPAGFGGTTLNNEQFF. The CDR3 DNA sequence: TGCAGCGTGCCGGCAGGGTTTGGCGGTACCACCCTGAACAATGAGCAGTTCTTC.

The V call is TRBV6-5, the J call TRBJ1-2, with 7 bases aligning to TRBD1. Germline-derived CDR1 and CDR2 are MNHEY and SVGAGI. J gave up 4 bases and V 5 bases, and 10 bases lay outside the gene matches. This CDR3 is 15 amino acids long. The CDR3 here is CASSTPRQGGYGYTF. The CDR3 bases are TGTGCCAGCAGTACCCCTCGACAGGGTGGCTATGGCTACACCTTC.

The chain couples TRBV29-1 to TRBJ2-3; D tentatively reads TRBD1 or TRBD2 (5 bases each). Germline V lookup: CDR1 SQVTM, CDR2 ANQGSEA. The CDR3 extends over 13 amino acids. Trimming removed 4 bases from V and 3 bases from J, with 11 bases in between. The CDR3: CSVAGRRTDTQYF. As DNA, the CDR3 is TGCAGCGTTGCGGGACGACGGACAGATACGCAGTATTTT.

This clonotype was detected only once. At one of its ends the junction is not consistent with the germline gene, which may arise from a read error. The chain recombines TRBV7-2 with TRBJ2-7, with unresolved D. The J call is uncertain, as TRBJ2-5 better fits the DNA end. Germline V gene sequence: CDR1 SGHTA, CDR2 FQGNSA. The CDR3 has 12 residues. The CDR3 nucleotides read TGTGCCTGCAGCCAGCCTCCAGGGACCCAGTACTTC. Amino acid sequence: CACSQPPGTQYF.

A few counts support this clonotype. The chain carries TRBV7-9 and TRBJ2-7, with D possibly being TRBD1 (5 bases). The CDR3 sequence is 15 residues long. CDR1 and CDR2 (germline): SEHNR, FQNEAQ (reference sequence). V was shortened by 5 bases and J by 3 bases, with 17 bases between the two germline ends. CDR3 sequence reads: CASSPQGGVIYEQYF. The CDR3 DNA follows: TGTGCCAGCAGCCCCCAGGGTGGGGTTATCTACGAGCAGTACTTC.